This T cell receptor beta chain is drawn from a study of early T cells in non-severe SARS-CoV-2 infection. As for the study in general: The sequenced material was bulk RNA from unsorted whole blood, and its chains were unpaired.

This clonotype has just a few counts. CDR3 length equals 11 residues. V shed 5 bases and J shed 2 bases, with 7 bases lying between them. Looked up from germline, CDR1 is DFQATT and CDR2 is SNEGSKA (reference sequence). Via MiXCR, TCRdb re-called the 5' RACE reads, giving one row per CDR3 protein. This sample has about 68,000 distinct CDR3 sequences, with 11% found just once. This clonotype was sampled from an adult who was a healthcare worker with PCR-confirmed SARS-CoV-2 infection or an uninfected control (not recorded which). The specimen was whole blood. The V and J genes are TRBV20-1 and TRBJ2-7; no clear D gene. CDR3 bases: TGCAGTGCTGCGGACGCCTACGAGCAGTACTTC. This gives the protein CSAADAYEQYF.